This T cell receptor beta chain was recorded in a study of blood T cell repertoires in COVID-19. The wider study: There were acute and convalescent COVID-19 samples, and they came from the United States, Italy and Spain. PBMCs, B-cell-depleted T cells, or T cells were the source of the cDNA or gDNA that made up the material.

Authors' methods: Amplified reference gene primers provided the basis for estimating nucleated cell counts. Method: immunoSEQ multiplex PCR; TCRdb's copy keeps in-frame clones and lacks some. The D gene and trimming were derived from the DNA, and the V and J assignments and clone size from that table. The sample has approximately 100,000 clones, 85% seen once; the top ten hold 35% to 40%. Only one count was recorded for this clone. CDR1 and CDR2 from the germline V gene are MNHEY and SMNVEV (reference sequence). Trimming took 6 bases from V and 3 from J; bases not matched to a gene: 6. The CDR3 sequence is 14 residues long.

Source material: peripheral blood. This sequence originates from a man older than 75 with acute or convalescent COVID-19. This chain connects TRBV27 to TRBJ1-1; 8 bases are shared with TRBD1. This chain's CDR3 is CASRLGQAHTEAFF. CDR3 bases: TGTGCCAGCAGGCTGGGACAGGCTCACACTGAAGCTTTCTTT.